Below, one T cell receptor beta chain is given with its context. As yet, its antigen is unknown. Clones were read by immunoSEQ multiplex PCR, and TCRdb kept only the in-frame ones, dropping some. Among 95,000 or so clones, just under 90% were seen once, and the ten largest hold approximately 3%. This specimen belongs to a study of T cell responses to AZD1222 COVID-19 vaccine. Study outcomes and limitations: White British people made up most donors, females outnumbered males, and clonal diversity was possibly underestimated.

Germline CDR1 reads SEHNR; CDR2 reads FQNEAQ (reference sequence). The V end lost 4 bases, the J end lost 0 bases, and 13 bases lay between the germline ends. This CDR3 contains 16 residues. The V and J genes are TRBV7-9 and TRBJ1-5; D is unclear. This TCR was recovered from an adult in good health. Here the sequenced sample was peripheral blood, taken on day 0 of MenACWY control vaccination. The CDR3 loop reads CASSYGGWNSNQPQHF. CDR3 nucleotide sequence: TGTGCCAGCAGCTATGGAGGCTGGAATAGCAATCAGCCCCAGCATTTT.